The T cell receptor (beta chain) described here comes from a study of T cell responses to AZD1222 COVID-19 vaccine. Study-level findings and limits: Repertoires were obtained solely post-peak T cell response. Two doses of AZD1222 preceded a rise in Spike-specific TCR breadth and depth.

CDR3 length: 14 residues. V lost 2 bases and J lost 5, with 10 bases in between. CDR1 is MNHNS, CDR2 SASEGT, per germline. Turning to this clone: The antigen remains undetermined.

The table came from immunoSEQ multiplex PCR; TCRdb's copy has only in-frame clones and leaves some out. Of roughly 62,000 clones in the sample, over 70% are singletons; the top ten hold around 15%. The TCR sequence derives from an adult in good health. This chain joins TRBV6-1 and TRBJ1-3; tentative D call: TRBD1 (5 bases). The sequencing used peripheral blood, collected on day 0 of AZD1222 vaccination. This CDR3 is CASSERGDRNTIYF. The CDR3 DNA is TGTGCCAGCAGTGAAAGGGGCGATAGAAACACCATATATTTT.